The 21 T cell receptor beta chains below come from one sample, sequenced in a study of T cells after yellow fever vaccination. In TCRdb, the 5' RACE reads were re-called with MiXCR into one record per CDR3 protein. The table includes around 310,000 distinct CDR3 sequences, more than 3% detected once. Material: PBMCs, obtained on the day of the yellow fever booster vaccination. The receptors derive from a man aged 18 to 29 who received the YFV17D yellow fever vaccine.

This chain links TRBV6-5 with TRBJ2-7; a weak D match, TRBD2 (5 bases). Germline CDR1 reads MNHEY; CDR2 reads SVGAGI. This CDR3 is 12 amino acids long. Between the trimmed V and J ends, which lost 3 bases and 4 bases, there was a span of 7 bases. CDR3 DNA sequence: TGTGCCAGCAGTTATAGAGGGTACGAGCAGTACGTC. Residues: CASSYRGYEQYV.

This clonotype was recorded a few times. The chain employs TRBV7-9 and TRBJ1-2; D is uncertain. The V end lost 8 bases, the J end lost 2 bases, and 15 bases lay between the germline ends. The CDR3 has 14 amino acids. Germline V lookup: CDR1 SEHNR, CDR2 FQNEAQ (reference sequence). The CDR3 spells CASGLLDLNYGYTF. CDR3 coding DNA: TGTGCCAGCGGCCTTTTGGATCTGAACTATGGCTACACCTTC.

This clonotype occurred many times. The rearrangement uses TRBV28 and TRBJ2-7; maybe TRBD2 (6 bases). Trimming left V 11 bases short and J 0 bases short, with 14 bases between. Germline values: CDR1 MDHEN, CDR2 SYDVKM. CDR3 size: 13 residues. The CDR3 DNA sequence: TGTGCCGCTTGGAGGGACGGCTCCTACGAGCAGTACTTC. Its protein product is CAAWRDGSYEQYF. Together with reference TRBV28 and TRBJ2-7, the CDR3 gives the full variable domain: DVKVTQSSRYLVKRTGEKVFLECVQDMDHENMFWYRQDPGLGLRLIYFSYDVKMKEKGDIPEGYSVSREKKERFSLILESASTNQTSMYLCAAWRDGSYEQYFGPGTRLTVT.

This clonotype was observed a handful of times. The CDR3 DNA reads as TGCGCCAGCAGCGGACAGGTGGGGAACACTGAAGCTTTCTTT. Amino acid sequence: CASSGQVGNTEAFF. This chain links TRBV5-1 with TRBJ1-1; 7 nucleotides line up with TRBD1. The CDR3 runs to 14 residues. J was trimmed by 1 base and V by 4 bases; bases with no gene match: 4. Per the germline V gene, CDR1 is SGHRS and CDR2 is YFSETQ.

This clonotype was counted between two and nine times. The chain couples TRBV5-1 to TRBJ1-2; no reliable D call. The CDR3 length is 17 residues. Trimming pared 0 bases from V and 0 bases from J, leaving 15 bases between. The germline CDR1 and CDR2 sequences are SGHRS and YFSETQ. The CDR3 loop is CASSLAGRWRTNYGYTF. The CDR3 DNA reads TGCGCCAGCAGCTTGGCCGGGAGGTGGAGGACTAACTATGGCTACACCTTC.

This clonotype has at least ten counts. The V call is TRBV5-1, the J call TRBJ2-5, with TRBD2 matching 7 bases. V dropped 1 base and J dropped 2; count of bases not matched to a gene: 8. CDR1 is SGHRS, CDR2 YFSETQ, per germline. This CDR3 spans 16 amino acids. CDR3 in DNA: TGCGCCAGCAGCTTGACGGGGGGACTAAGACAAGAGACCCAGTACTTC. Protein: CASSLTGGLRQETQYF.

This clonotype was counted at least ten times. The J gene is TRBJ2-5, the V gene TRBV6-6; 11 nucleotides match TRBD2. With 1 base clipped from V and 1 base from J, the junction kept 8 bases outside the gene matches. CDR1 and CDR2 from the germline V gene are MNHNY and SVGAGI (reference sequence). The CDR3 consists of 18 residues. Here the CDR3 reads CASSYLGLADSFQETQYF. The DNA for the CDR3 is TGTGCCAGCAGTTACTTGGGACTAGCGGACTCTTTCCAAGAGACCCAGTACTTC.

This clonotype appeared many times. The chain employs TRBV7-2 and TRBJ2-2, with D possibly matching TRBD1 (6 bases). Germline V gene lookup returns CDR1 SGHTA and CDR2 FQGNSA. Trimming shortened V by 4 bases and J by 3 bases, and 9 bases separated the two germline ends. The CDR3 totals 14 residues. The CDR3 coding sequence is TGTGCCAGCAGCTCGACAGGCTACACCGGGGAGCTGTTTTTT. This encodes CASSSTGYTGELFF.

This clonotype was seen repeatedly, ten times or more. The J gene is TRBJ2-1, the V gene TRBV7-9; the match to TRBD2 covers 11 bases. CDR3 length: 17 residues. Losses at the gene ends were 5 bases for V and 4 bases for J; bases not matched to a gene: 10. Germline-derived CDR1 and CDR2 are SEHNR and FQNEAQ (reference sequence). CDR3 DNA sequence: TGTGCCAGCAGCCCCCAGACTAGCGGGGTTTCTTACAATGAGCAGTTCTTC. This translates into CASSPQTSGVSYNEQFF. Variable domain in full (rest from reference TRBV7-9 and TRBJ2-1): DTGVSQNPRHKITKRGQNVTFRCDPISEHNRLYWYRQTLGQGPEFLTYFQNEAQLEKSRLLSDRFSAERPKGSFSTLEIQRTEQGDSAMYLCASSPQTSGVSYNEQFFGPGTRLTVL.

This clonotype was recorded many times. The rearrangement joins TRBV4-1 to TRBJ1-3; the D is unclear. V lost 0 bases and J 4 bases, leaving 4 bases between the germline ends. The CDR3 sequence is 13 residues long. Germline loops: CDR1 MGHRA, CDR2 YSYEKL. The CDR3 coding sequence is TGCGCCAGCAGCCAAGAAGAAGGAAACACCATATATTTT. Translating it yields CASSQEEGNTIYF.

This clonotype has a count of ten or more. CDR3 sequence reads: CASSLGTAGTDTQYF. The CDR3 DNA reads as TGTGCCAGCAGCCTCGGGACCGCAGGCACAGATACGCAGTATTTT. V and J are TRBV5-6 and TRBJ2-3; D may correspond to TRBD1 or TRBD2 (5 bases each). Germline V gives CDR1 SGHDT, CDR2 YYEEEE. The CDR3 runs to 15 residues. V lost 4 bases to trimming and J lost 1 base, with 13 bases between them.

This sequence joins TRBV19 and TRBJ1-5, with 8 nucleotides matching TRBD1. CDR3 length: 19 residues. Per germline, CDR1 LNHDA and CDR2 SQIVND (reference sequence). The ends lost 6 bases at V and 1 base at J; junction bases unmatched: 17. The CDR3 region has the DNA TGTGCCAGTAGGCCCTTCGTGGACAGGGCCGGAGAGAGCAATCAGCCCCAGCATTTT. This encodes CASRPFVDRAGESNQPQHF.

This clonotype has at least ten counts. This sequence joins TRBV12-3 or TRBV12-4 and TRBJ2-7; 7 nucleotides agree with TRBD1. The junction had 5 bases not matched to a gene; V was cut back by 7 bases and J by 2 bases. This CDR3 spans 13 amino acids. The CDR3 sequence: CASTWDSPYEQYF. The DNA of the CDR3 is TGTGCCAGCACCTGGGACAGCCCCTACGAGCAGTACTTC.

This clonotype was observed a handful of times. This chain connects TRBV11-2 to TRBJ2-2; no clear D. Germline V gene data show CDR1 as SGHAT and CDR2 as FQNNGV. V lost 2 bases and J 8 bases, leaving 9 bases between the germline ends. This CDR3 comprises 13 residues. This CDR3 is CASSLLGQGELFF. CDR3 bases: TGTGCCAGCAGCTTATTGGGCCAGGGGGAGCTGTTTTTT.

The V and J genes are TRBV6-5 and TRBJ1-1; TRBD1 matches 11 bases. This CDR3 region has 15 residues. Germline CDR1 is MNHEY and CDR2 is SVGAGI. V shed 5 bases and J 5 bases; nucleotides not matched to a gene: 7. This CDR3 reads CASSPGQGDSTEAFF. CDR3 nucleotides: TGTGCCAGCAGTCCGGGACAGGGGGATTCTACTGAAGCTTTCTTT.

A few counts support this clonotype. The rearrangement uses TRBV7-6 and TRBJ2-5; D ambiguous. V was cut by 5 bases and J by 1 base, with 11 bases left in between. This CDR3 comprises 14 residues. Germline V gene lookup returns CDR1 SGHVS and CDR2 FNYEAQ. The CDR3 loop reads CASSHTLSQETQYF. For the CDR3, the DNA is TGTGCCAGCAGCCATACCCTGTCCCAAGAGACCCAGTACTTC.

This clonotype was counted many times. The chain has TRBV7-9 and TRBJ1-2; TRBD1 is a possible D gene (6 bases). With 5 bases removed from V and 3 bases from J, the gap between germline ends came to 13 bases. The CDR3 has 14 residues. Germline V gene lookup returns CDR1 SEHNR and CDR2 FQNEAQ (reference sequence). The CDR3 sequence is CASSGYRAHYGYTF. The CDR3 DNA follows: TGTGCCAGCAGCGGCTACAGGGCCCACTATGGCTACACCTTC.

This rearrangement joins TRBV19 to TRBJ2-7; D ambiguous. Trimming took 5 bases from V and 4 from J, leaving 15 bases between them. Germline-derived CDR1 and CDR2 are LNHDA and SQIVND (reference sequence). The CDR3 contains 14 residues. The CDR3 region is CASSASSDWYEQYF. The CDR3 DNA reads as TGTGCCAGTAGTGCCTCCTCCGACTGGTACGAGCAGTACTTC.

In its sample, this clonotype was seen many times. The chain links TRBV28 to TRBJ2-5; D is ambiguous. The CDR3 contains 15 residues. In germline, CDR1 is MDHEN, CDR2 SYDVKM. V gave up 2 bases and J gave up 1 base, with 11 bases separating them. As DNA, the CDR3 is TGTGCCAGCAGTTTAGTCCGGCCACTCCAAGAGACCCAGTACTTC. Protein sequence: CASSLVRPLQETQYF.

This clonotype was counted ten times or more. V gene TRBV28 combines with J gene TRBJ1-1, with 9 bases that match TRBD1. The germline CDR1 and CDR2 sequences are MDHEN and SYDVKM. This CDR3 comprises 16 residues. The V and J ends lost 5 bases and 2 bases, in that order; junction bases with no gene match: 9. The CDR3 nucleotides are TGTGCCAGCAGTACCTGGGGACAGGGTGGTAACACTGAAGCTTTCTTT. Residues: CASSTWGQGGNTEAFF.

This clonotype was counted ten times or more. This chain joins TRBV5-1 and TRBJ2-7; TRBD1 matches 9 bases. CDR1 SGHRS and CDR2 YFSETQ come from the germline V gene. J gave up 3 bases and V 4 bases, and 8 bases lay outside the gene matches. CDR3 length: 15 residues. The CDR3 region is CASSPGTGMDYEQYF. In DNA, the CDR3 is TGCGCCAGCAGCCCGGGGACAGGGATGGACTACGAGCAGTACTTC.